This T cell receptor (beta chain) was retrieved from a study of blood T cell repertoires in COVID-19. Study at large: COVID-19 samples collected from the United States, Italy and Spain covered acute and convalescent phases.

Individuals aged roughly 18 to 90 years were recruited from approximately 22 US areas. Clinical histories supplied by participants themselves formed the basis of cohort assignment. In the authors' methods: Amplifying reference gene primers gave estimates of nucleated cell counts. Libraries were prepared by immunoSEQ multiplex PCR; TCRdb keeps only in-frame clonotypes and omits some of them. The D gene and trimming were derived from the DNA, and the V and J assignments and clone size from that table. The sample lists roughly 150,000 clones, over 70% occurring once. The CDR3 runs 16 residues. Source material: PBMCs or T cells enriched from blood (not recorded which). This sequence was found in a woman aged 55-69 years who had recovered from COVID-19. The chain recombines TRBV21-1 with TRBJ1-4; the table's TRBD1 call for D was not verified on the DNA. TRBV21-1 is annotated as a pseudogene. The CDR3 region has the DNA TGTGCCAGCAGCAAAGTCACTCAGGGGCCGAATGAAAAACTGTTTTTT. Translation: CASSKVTQGPNEKLFF.